This T cell receptor (beta chain) was identified in a study of beta chain features in type 1 diabetes. Every bit of the isolated RNA underwent reverse transcription, so sequencing read expressed TCRB transcripts. The method was immunoSEQ multiplex PCR; TCRdb's version includes in-frame clones alone and lacks a portion of them. This sample has 900,000 or so clones, with 17% found just once. From germline, CDR1 is MDHEN and CDR2 SYDVKM. The CDR3 totals 14 residues. Trimming left V 3 bases short and J 2 bases short, with 11 bases between. This sequence originates from a woman between 18 and 29 years old in good health. The sample taken for sequencing was naive CD4+ T cells from blood. V is TRBV28 and J is TRBJ2-7; no definite D call. CDR3 coding DNA: TGTGCCAGCAGTTTCGCCGGATCCCCCTACGAGCAGTACTTC. Translation: CASSFAGSPYEQYF.